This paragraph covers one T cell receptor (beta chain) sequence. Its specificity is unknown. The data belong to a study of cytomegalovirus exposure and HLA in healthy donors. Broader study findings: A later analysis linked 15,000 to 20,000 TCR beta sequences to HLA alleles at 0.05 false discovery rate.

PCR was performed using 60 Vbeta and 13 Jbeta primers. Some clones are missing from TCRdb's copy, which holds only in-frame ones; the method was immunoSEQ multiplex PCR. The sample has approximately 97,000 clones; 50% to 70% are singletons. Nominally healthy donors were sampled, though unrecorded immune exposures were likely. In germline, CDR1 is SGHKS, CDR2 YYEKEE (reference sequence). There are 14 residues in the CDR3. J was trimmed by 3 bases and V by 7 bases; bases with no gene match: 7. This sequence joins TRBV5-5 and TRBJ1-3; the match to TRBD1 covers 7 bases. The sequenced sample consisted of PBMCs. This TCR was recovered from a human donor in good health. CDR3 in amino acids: CASGLTGVGNTIYF. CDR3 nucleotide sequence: TGTGCCAGCGGTCTCACAGGGGTTGGAAACACCATATATTTT.